A selection of T cell receptor beta chains follows, all from one sample in a study of Ad26.COV2.S vaccination and SARS-CoV-2 variants. Produced via immunoSEQ multiplex PCR; TCRdb's table is partial and in-frame only. The repertoire consists of 300,000 to 400,000 clones, with around four fifths occurring once and the leading ten covering approximately 2%. This specimen was peripheral blood, taken in a trial of Ad26.COV2.S vaccine versus placebo. The receptors were sampled from a person aged 18 to 59 who received the Ad26.COV2.S COVID-19 vaccine or a placebo. Each CDR3 is given with its conserved first and last residue. Each record gives: V gene, J gene, D gene, CDR3 protein. A D gene is named only where the DNA matches it firmly.

TRBV5-1	TRBJ2-5	-	CASSLGQPQETQYF
TRBV19	TRBJ1-1	-	CASSKGQETLNTEAFF
TRBV25-1	TRBJ2-1	-	CASSHNEQFF
TRBV29-1	TRBJ1-2	-	CSGGGEGGYTF
TRBV20-1	TRBJ2-7	-	CSASINYEQYF
TRBV24-1	TRBJ1-2	TRBD1	CATSDSEDRGQNYGYTF
TRBV7-6	TRBJ1-6	TRBD1	CASSLNRGNSPLHF
TRBV5-6	TRBJ2-2	-	CASQGFSGELFF
TRBV2	TRBJ1-3	-	CASKRAPISGNTIYF
TRBV2	TRBJ2-7	-	CASARGFYEQYF
TRBV28	TRBJ1-1	-	CASSQGNPNTEAFF
TRBV5-1	TRBJ1-1	-	CASSLAPGTNTEAFF
TRBV28	TRBJ1-4	-	CASSSGRATNEKLFF
TRBV7-3	TRBJ2-1	-	CASSPVGSNNEQFF
TRBV29-1	TRBJ2-7	TRBD2	CSVEAPFSRGGVNEQYF
TRBV6-5	TRBJ2-7	TRBD2	CASSYSGGWDEQYF
TRBV30	TRBJ2-7	TRBD1	CAWSAGQAQYF
TRBV19	TRBJ2-3	TRBD1	CASSTQTGGIDTQYF
TRBV15	TRBJ2-7	TRBD1	CATSGGQGAVEQYF
TRBV21-1	TRBJ2-1	-	CASSKPQQGAKISYNEQFF
TRBV2	TRBJ2-7	TRBD1	CASSGMKIGTARYEQYF
TRBV5-1	TRBJ2-3	TRBD2	CASSPGRAGGGTDTQYF
TRBV3-1/TRBV3-2	TRBJ2-3	-	CASRRNLGDTDTQYF
TRBV9	TRBJ1-1	-	CASSGSKWGQTEAFF
TRBV6-5	TRBJ1-1	-	CASSYSRTMNTEAFF
TRBV9	TRBJ2-7	-	CASSVQTEAEQYF
TRBV7-2	TRBJ1-5	-	CASRPNSNQPQHF
TRBV5-1	TRBJ2-1	-	CASSVTGLDEQFF
TRBV9	TRBJ1-4	TRBD1	CASSSGQGRREKLFF
TRBV5-1	TRBJ1-4	-	CASSLGASREKLFF
TRBV7-3	TRBJ1-1	-	CASSMGQNTEAFF
TRBV27	TRBJ2-3	-	CASSLSTRPGAADTQYF
TRBV28	TRBJ2-3	-	CASGGPTDTQYF
TRBV2	TRBJ2-7	TRBD2	CASSERLANDEQYF
TRBV6-1	TRBJ2-7	TRBD1	CASSDWTGGYEQYF
TRBV2	TRBJ2-7	TRBD2	CASREGLAGGYEQYF
TRBV4-2	TRBJ2-3	TRBD2	CASSQDARGEPTDTQYF
TRBV6-5	TRBJ2-7	-	CASSSTTPFPYEQYF
TRBV19	TRBJ1-5	-	CATQQEHTNQPQHF
TRBV7-8	TRBJ2-2	TRBD1	CASSTGTGGISGELFF
TRBV2	TRBJ1-1	-	CASREHSSTPNTEAFF
TRBV4-2	TRBJ2-3	-	CASSQEVADTQYF
TRBV6-5	TRBJ2-1	-	CASSPREGASGEQFF
TRBV19	TRBJ2-7	TRBD1	CASSTKQGAAGEEQYF
TRBV14	TRBJ2-2	-	CASSQVRGGELFF
TRBV5-1	TRBJ2-5	-	CASSNNTGRGETQYF
TRBV20-1	TRBJ2-5	-	CSPEYQETQYF
TRBV5-4	TRBJ2-7	-	CASSFPRGGPGEQYF
TRBV2	TRBJ2-1	TRBD2	CARGRSGGVNEQFF
TRBV6-5	TRBJ1-5	-	CASNQSPDQPQHF
TRBV4-1	TRBJ2-3	-	CASSQDRTADTQYF
TRBV19	TRBJ1-6	-	CASSLGGGNSPLHF
TRBV11-3	TRBJ2-7	-	CASSLWAGDSEQYF
TRBV11-3	TRBJ2-3	-	CASSSLGDTQYF